This TCR beta chain was found in a study of T cell responses to AZD1222 COVID-19 vaccine. V was shortened by 4 bases and J by 4 bases, with 6 bases between the two germline ends. The CDR3 is 12 amino acids. CDR1 and CDR2 (germline): SGHDN, FVKESK. Only in-frame clones appear in the TCRdb table, and some are missing; sequencing was by immunoSEQ multiplex PCR. The sample has more than 100,000 clones, more than 70% seen once; the top ten hold under 6.5%. The table lists this clone with a count of one. The gene calls are TRBV14 and TRBJ2-3; D not certain. Sequences were derived from peripheral blood, sampled on day 0 of AZD1222 vaccination. The source of this sequence is an adult in good health. The CDR3: CASSPPADTQYF. CDR3 nucleotide sequence: TGTGCCAGCAGCCCCCCGGCAGATACGCAGTATTTT.